One sample yielded the 20 T cell receptor beta chains listed below, sequenced in a study of OX40 agonist ivuxolimab in advanced cancers. The data were produced by immunoSEQ multiplex PCR, yet TCRdb's version contains in-frame clones alone and is incomplete. The sample has some 17,000 clones, about 88% seen once. Material: CD4+ or CD8+ T cells sorted from blood, obtained in a trial of the OX40 agonist ivuxolimab. The receptors were gathered from an adult with an advanced solid tumor such as melanoma, head and neck, liver or kidney cancer.

This clone was seen once. The CDR3 region has the DNA TGTGCCAGCAGCTTAGATATTACACAGATCGCAACTAATGAAAAACTGTTTTTT. Amino acids: CASSLDITQIATNEKLFF. The chain joins TRBV11-2 to TRBJ1-4; D unresolved. CDR3 length: 18 amino acids. The germline V gene has CDR1 SGHAT and CDR2 FQNNGV. V was pared by 0 bases and J by 0 bases, with 14 bases between. Drawing the rest from reference TRBV11-2 and TRBJ1-4, the complete variable domain is EAGVAQSPRYKIIEKRQSVAFWCNPISGHATLYWYQQILGQGPKLLIQFQNNGVVDDSQLPKDRFSAERLKGVDSTLKIQPAKLEDSAVYLCASSLDITQIATNEKLFFGSGTQLSVL.

CDR3 region: CASATSGPTTDTQYF. The CDR3 DNA is TGTGCCAGTGCTACTAGCGGGCCAACCACAGATACGCAGTATTTT. The chain recombines TRBV9 with TRBJ2-3; 9 bases line up with TRBD2. The CDR3 is 15 amino acids. Germline CDR1 is SGDLS and CDR2 is YYNGEE. V was pared by 8 bases and J by 2 bases, with 9 bases of the junction left unmatched.

The chain combines TRBV4-3 with TRBJ2-7, with 8 bases aligning to TRBD1. The CDR3 length is 14 residues. The germline CDR1 and CDR2 sequences are LGHNA and YSLEER. The V and J ends lost 2 bases and 4 bases, in that order; junction bases with no gene match: 4. CDR3 region: CASSQTRDRYEQYF. As DNA, the CDR3 is TGCGCCAGCAGCCAAACCCGGGACAGGTACGAGCAGTACTTC.

This chain joins TRBV6-6 and TRBJ1-6; TRBD1 matches 8 bases. Per the germline V gene, CDR1 is MNHNY and CDR2 is SVGAGI (reference sequence). The CDR3 is made up of 16 amino acids. J was trimmed by 3 bases and V by 6 bases; bases with no gene match: 7. The CDR3 protein is CASSPTGVDYNSPLHF. The CDR3 nucleotides are TGTGCCAGCAGCCCGACAGGGGTCGACTATAATTCACCCCTCCACTTT.

The chain links TRBV30 to TRBJ2-1; TRBD2 matches 9 bases. The trim removed 1 base at V and 8 bases at J, leaving 9 bases unmatched. This CDR3 comprises 15 residues. The germline V gene has CDR1 GTSNPN and CDR2 SVGIG (reference sequence). Here the CDR3 DNA reads TGTGCCTGGAGTGGGGCGGGGGGGGCCGGCGATGAGCAGTTCTTC. Translation gives CAWSGAGGAGDEQFF.

This CDR3 reads CASSQYLGTSGSGVADYEQYF. The CDR3 coding sequence is TGCGCCAGCAGCCAATATCTGGGGACTAGCGGGTCGGGCGTTGCGGATTACGAGCAGTACTTC. The V and J genes are TRBV4-1 and TRBJ2-7, with 12 bases that match TRBD2. Germline lookup yields CDR1 MGHRA and CDR2 YSYEKL. CDR3 length: 21 amino acids. The trim removed 2 bases at V and 4 bases at J, leaving 21 bases unmatched.

The chain employs TRBV30 and TRBJ2-3; D remains ambiguous. Trimming left V 0 bases short and J 0 bases short, with 16 bases between. Germline-derived CDR1 and CDR2 are GTSNPN and SVGIG (reference sequence). This CDR3 comprises 17 residues. The CDR3 region is CAWSVTSGGTSTDTQYF. In nucleotides, the CDR3 is TGTGCCTGGAGTGTGACCTCGGGCGGTACTAGCACAGATACGCAGTATTTT.

The chain uses TRBV27 and TRBJ2-7; the match to TRBD1 covers 9 bases. Germline V lookup: CDR1 MNHEY, CDR2 SMNVEV (reference sequence). This CDR3 has 16 residues. Unmatched junction bases numbered 6, after V lost 3 bases and J lost 0 bases. The DNA for the CDR3 is TGTGCCAGCAGTTTGGGGACAGGGTCGGGCTCCTACGAGCAGTACTTC. It codes for CASSLGTGSGSYEQYF.

The J gene is TRBJ2-1, the V gene TRBV9; TRBD1 or TRBD2 may be the D gene (5 bases each). The V end was cut by 0 bases, the J end by 4 bases, with 14 bases between. Germline CDR1 and CDR2: SGDLS and YYNGEE. The CDR3 contains 16 residues. CDR3 sequence: CASSVERGGWYNEQFF. CDR3 sequence (DNA): TGTGCCAGCAGCGTAGAGAGGGGTGGGTGGTACAATGAGCAGTTCTTC. The full variable domain, rest sourced from reference TRBV9 and TRBJ2-1, is DSGVTQTPKHLITATGQRVTLRCSPRSGDLSVYWYQQSLDQGLQFLIQYYNGEERAKGNILERFSAQQFPDLHSELNLSSLELGDSALYFCASSVERGGWYNEQFFGPGTRLTVL.

The J gene is TRBJ2-6, the V gene TRBV18, with D possibly matching TRBD2 (5 bases). CDR1 is KGHSH, CDR2 LQKENI, per germline. Trimming stripped 5 bases from V and 5 bases from J, with 22 bases between. The CDR3 has 18 amino acids. The CDR3 region has the DNA TGTGCCAGCTCAGGCTGTAAGGACTTACAAAGTCGGGCCAACGTCCTGACTTTC. Its translation is CASSGCKDLQSRANVLTF.

The V gene is TRBV19, the J gene TRBJ2-7; 10 nucleotides agree with TRBD1. V lost 11 bases, J lost 3 bases, and 10 bases stayed unmatched. Germline CDR1 is LNHDA and CDR2 is SQIVND (reference sequence). This CDR3 is built from 14 residues. The CDR3, as DNA: TGTGCCGCCTCCGGGACAGGGGACCTCTACGAGCAGTACTTC. This sequence encodes CAASGTGDLYEQYF.

The chain is built from TRBV4-1 and TRBJ2-3, with 10 bases lining up with TRBD2. This CDR3 region has 15 residues. The trim removed 7 bases at V and 2 bases at J, leaving 6 bases unmatched. The germline CDR1 and CDR2 sequences are MGHRA and YSYEKL. The CDR3 DNA sequence: TGCGCCAGCACACGGACTAGCGGTACCACAGATACGCAGTATTTT. Its translation is CASTRTSGTTDTQYF.

The chain employs TRBV7-3 and TRBJ2-3; 11 bases are a match to TRBD2. The CDR3 is 16 residues long. The germline CDR1 and CDR2 sequences are SGHTA and FQGTGA. V dropped 5 bases and J dropped 0; count of bases not matched to a gene: 4. The CDR3 nucleotides are TGTGCCAGCAGCCTGACTAGCGGGACCAGCACAGATACGCAGTATTTT. Its protein is CASSLTSGTSTDTQYF.

In regard to this clone: A much more abundant neighbour one base away suggests this may be a read error. The chain combines TRBV7-9 with TRBJ2-7; no firm D call. Germline loops: CDR1 SEHNR, CDR2 FQNEAQ (reference sequence). The CDR3 consists of 12 residues. The V end was cut by 3 bases, the J end by 2 bases, with 5 bases between. Written as DNA, the CDR3 is TGTGCCAGCAGCTTGGCAGCCTACGAGCAGTACTTC. It encodes CASSLAAYEQYF.

The J gene is TRBJ2-5, the V gene TRBV9; D uncertain. Per the germline V gene, CDR1 is SGDLS and CDR2 is YYNGEE. V was trimmed by 0 bases and J by 1 base, leaving 10 bases between them. This CDR3 comprises 15 residues. The CDR3 loop reads CASSVVGRTQETQYF. For the CDR3, the DNA is TGTGCCAGCAGCGTAGTTGGGCGGACCCAAGAGACCCAGTACTTC.

The V call is TRBV5-1, the J call TRBJ2-3; TRBD2 agrees at 11 bases. Germline V gene lookup returns CDR1 SGHRS and CDR2 YFSETQ. With V trimmed by 5 bases and J by 4 bases, 6 bases remained unmatched. The CDR3 runs 15 residues. CDR3 sequence reads: CASRELAGDSDTQYF. The CDR3 nucleotides are TGCGCCAGCAGGGAACTAGCGGGAGATTCAGATACGCAGTATTTT.

The CDR3 is CASSETGTGVSPLHF. CDR3 sequence (DNA): TGTGCCAGCAGTGAAACCGGGACAGGGGTTTCACCCCTCCACTTT. The chain employs TRBV6-1 and TRBJ1-6; 10 bases line up with TRBD1. CDR3 size: 15 residues. The V gene's germline CDR1 is MNHNS and CDR2 SASEGT. Trimming cost V 2 bases and J 9 bases; bases outside gene matches: 4.

For the CDR3, the DNA is TGTGCCAGCAGTTACTCGGTTGGGACCCCTAAAGGCTACACCTTC. Its protein is CASSYSVGTPKGYTF. The V and J genes are TRBV6-5 and TRBJ1-2; TRBD1 might be the D (5 bases). From germline, CDR1 is MNHEY and CDR2 SVGAGI. This CDR3 has 15 amino acids. V was shortened by 0 bases and J by 8 bases, with 16 bases between the two germline ends.

Written as DNA, the CDR3 is TGTGCCGCCGCAGGGAGCTCCTACAATGAGCAGTTCTTC. Protein: CAAAGSSYNEQFF. The genes are TRBV7-9 and TRBJ2-1; D might be TRBD1 or TRBD2, each matching 5 bases. Germline V CDR1 and CDR2: SEHNR, FQNEAQ (reference sequence). The CDR3 is 13 amino acids. Trimming removed 11 bases at V and 0 bases at J, with 11 bases between.

V and J are TRBV6-4 and TRBJ2-1; 13 nucleotides match TRBD2. V was pared by 4 bases and J by 6 bases, with 0 bases of the junction left unmatched. The CDR3 has 14 amino acids. The germline gives CDR1 MRHNA, CDR2 SNTAGT. The CDR3 region is CASSGLAGGNEQFF. Here the CDR3 DNA reads TGTGCCAGCAGTGGACTAGCGGGAGGCAATGAGCAGTTCTTC.